Presented here are 5 T cell receptor beta chains from one specimen sequenced in a study of CD8+ T cells in alopecia areata. RNA extraction and reverse transcription yielded cDNA as sequencing template. Here immunoSEQ multiplex PCR was the method, and the copy in TCRdb shows in-frame clones only, minus some. Of around 100,000 clones listed, approximately 60% were seen once; the top ten hold around 8.8%. The specimen was CD4+ T cells sorted from blood. The source of these receptors is a human donor in good health.

This CDR3 is CASSWGRQETQYF. In DNA, the CDR3 is TGTGCCAGCAGCTGGGGTAGGCAAGAGACCCAGTACTTC. The chain has TRBV7-6 and TRBJ2-5, with no clear D. Deletions cut 4 bases from V and 2 bases from J, with 8 bases between. The CDR3 runs 13 residues. Germline values: CDR1 SGHVS, CDR2 FNYEAQ. Full variable domain (remainder filled in from reference TRBV7-6 and TRBJ2-5): GAGVSQSPRYKVTKRGQDVALRCDPISGHVSLYWYRQALGQGPEFLTYFNYEAQQDKSGLPNDRFSAERPEGSISTLTIQRTEQRDSAMYRCASSWGRQETQYFGPGTRLLVL.

In its sample, this clone was seen a few times. Other DNA sequences in the same sample also yield this CDR3. V gene TRBV2 combines with J gene TRBJ1-1; 9 bases agree with TRBD1. CDR3 length equals 15 residues. V shed 5 bases and J 3 bases; nucleotides not matched to a gene: 7. Germline V CDR1 and CDR2: SNHLY, FYNNEI. The CDR3: CASSPLDRGDTEAFF. As DNA, the CDR3 is TGTGCCAGCAGTCCTCTTGACAGGGGGGACACTGAAGCTTTCTTT.

The chain is built from TRBV2 and TRBJ2-3; possible D gene TRBD1, 6 bases. The germline CDR1 and CDR2 sequences are SNHLY and FYNNEI. Trimming stripped 8 bases from V and 4 bases from J, with 13 bases between. This CDR3 is 13 amino acids long. The CDR3 DNA is TGTGCCAGCGGATACAGGGAGCCAGATACGCAGTATTTT. It encodes CASGYREPDTQYF. Full variable domain (rest looked up from reference TRBV2 and TRBJ2-3): EPEVTQTPSHQVTQMGQEVILRCVPISNHLYFYWYRQILGQKVEFLVSFYNNEISEKSEIFDDQFSVERPDGSNFTLKIRSTKLEDSAMYFCASGYREPDTQYFGPGTRLTVL.

V and J are TRBV6-5 and TRBJ1-1, with D possibly matching TRBD1 (5 bases). Trimming left V 6 bases short and J 0 bases short, with 11 bases between. The germline CDR1 and CDR2 sequences are MNHEY and SVGAGI. CDR3 length: 14 amino acids. The CDR3 protein is CASRGTGMNTEAFF. The CDR3 DNA sequence: TGTGCCAGCAGGGGGACTGGAATGAACACTGAAGCTTTCTTT.

The chain has TRBV5-6 and TRBJ2-3, with 7 nucleotides matching TRBD1. Germline assignment: CDR1 SGHDT and CDR2 YYEEEE. V was pared by 3 bases and J by 8 bases, with 18 bases of the junction left unmatched. This CDR3 is 17 amino acids long. The CDR3 DNA is TGTGCCAGCAGCTCTGACCCGTCGGACAGGCAGGGCCCTACGCAGTATTTT. Amino acids: CASSSDPSDRQGPTQYF.